This T cell receptor beta chain was sequenced in a study of T cell changes during pregnancy in multiple sclerosis. This CDR3 has 14 amino acids. Profiling relied on immunoSEQ multiplex PCR, and the TCRdb table lists in-frame clones only, not all of them. The sample lists 35,000 to 45,000 clones; more than 85% were seen once. The sample consisted of CD4+ T cells from peripheral blood mononuclear cells, taken in the second trimester of pregnancy. The source of this sequence is a female donor in good health, enrolled as a control in a pregnancy study. The chain combines TRBV21-1 with TRBJ1-3; the table calls TRBD1, which could not be checked here. TRBV21-1 is labeled a pseudogene. The CDR3 region is CASKRTGAGNTIYF. In nucleotides, the CDR3 is TGTGCCAGCAAGAGGACAGGGGCTGGAAACACCATATATTTT.